This T cell receptor (beta chain) was sequenced during a study of response to subunit inactivated influenza vaccine. This CDR3 has 16 amino acids. V lost 4 bases and J 4 bases, leaving 19 bases between the germline ends. Germline V gives CDR1 MDHEN, CDR2 SYDVKM. TCRdb used MiXCR to reprocess the RT-PCR reads, holding one entry per CDR3 protein. There are some 550,000 distinct CDR3 sequences in the sample; less than 25% occur only once, and 2.5% to 3% lies in the top ten. This clonotype was counted between two and nine times. These data also formed part of another study, on T cells expressing NK-cell markers. That study adds: Beta-chain TCR cDNA was generated via 5'RACE template switching with UMIs. The authors derived TCR beta repertoires from sorted CD3+CD56+NKG2C+, CD3+CD56+NKG2C- and CD3+CD56-NKG2C+ T cells. Most of the eight sequenced donors tested HCMV-seropositive; one tested seronegative.

This receptor was taken from a man aged 50 to 59 who received an inactivated influenza vaccine. The sequences come from CD4+ T cells sorted from PBMCs, collected 11 to 12 days after vaccination. The chain has TRBV28 and TRBJ1-2; D possibly corresponds to TRBD1 (6 bases). This CDR3 is CASSSRAIGQSYGYTF. The CDR3 coding sequence is TGTGCCAGCAGTTCGAGAGCCATTGGACAGTCCTATGGCTACACCTTC.